This note documents a single T cell receptor beta chain sequence. The antigen is unknown. The CDR3 consists of 16 residues. V shed 1 base and J shed 10 bases, with 20 bases lying between them. Germline CDR1 and CDR2: LNHNV and YYDKDF (reference sequence). In the naive CD8 group, cells lacked CD45RO and were positively selected for CCR7, so terminally differentiated effector memory CD45RA+ cells were left out. Clones were read by immunoSEQ multiplex PCR, and TCRdb kept only the in-frame ones, dropping some. The table includes around 610,000 clones, roughly 95% detected once. This entry comes from a study of shared clonotypes between healthy human individuals. Overall study results and limits: Only blood underwent sampling, and tissue repertoires likely differ.

Sequenced: naive CD8+ T cells sorted from blood. The rearrangement uses TRBV15 and TRBJ2-1; D is possibly TRBD2 (6 bases). The sequence derives from a woman younger than 45 in good health. CDR3 nucleotides: TGTGCCACCAGCAGAGGGTCGAGCGGGCTGGGGCGAGAGCAGTTCTTC. Translated, it gives CATSRGSSGLGREQFF.